The clone carrying this T cell receptor (beta chain) turned up a few times. Its cognate antigen is unknown. These data belong to a study of T-cell memory formation after mild COVID-19. Whole-study context: Clustering of TCRs was largely donor specific.

The authors produced TCR alpha and TCR beta cDNA libraries with sample barcodes and UMIs by 5'RACE using constant-segment primers. TCRdb processed the 5' RACE reads anew with MiXCR; each CDR3 protein has one entry. The data show under 200,000 distinct CDR3 sequences, with roughly 31% seen just once and around 13% held by the top ten. Study results and limitations: SARS-CoV-2 specificity was not confirmed for second-wave clones peaking on day 37. Some clones that responded turned up in pre-infection memory, which suggests that cross-reactive memory joined in.

Germline V gene lookup returns CDR1 DFQATT and CDR2 SNEGSKA (reference sequence). Trimming shortened V by 0 bases and J by 2 bases, and 11 bases separated the two germline ends. The CDR3 covers 14 residues. The TCR sequence derives from an adult woman who had mild COVID-19 (a few samples of this study predate the infection). Cell type and time point are not known. Sequencing input: PBMCs or a T cell subset sorted from them (not recorded which). V is TRBV20-1 and J is TRBJ2-7; D uncertain. The chain's CDR3 is CSARDRDGTYEQYF. CDR3 coding DNA: TGCAGTGCTAGAGATCGAGACGGCACCTACGAGCAGTACTTC.